The 25 T cell receptor beta chains in this list originate from one sample, sequenced in a study of T cells in Graves' hyperthyroidism and ophthalmopathy. It was RNA transcripts that yielded the amplified TCR beta CDR3 regions. Carried out on the TCR CDR3, a first-round RT-PCR used the HTBI primer set. TCRdb fed the multiplex PCR reads into MiXCR, producing one record per CDR3 protein. The repertoire holds 300,000 to 400,000 distinct CDR3 sequences, with around 13% as singletons. The sequencing input was blood. All receptors come from a woman in her late teens or twenties with Graves' hyperthyroidism.

This clonotype has a count of ten or more. The chain has TRBV10-3 and TRBJ2-2; tentative D call: TRBD2 (5 bases). V was shortened by 6 bases and J by 0 bases, with 14 bases between the two germline ends. This CDR3 has 16 residues. Germline CDR1 is ENHRY and CDR2 is SYGVKD. The CDR3 protein is CAIRDSVYSNTGELFF. The CDR3 coding sequence is TGTGCCATCAGGGACTCGGTCTATTCGAACACCGGGGAGCTGTTTTTT.

This clonotype was detected many times. The V call is TRBV18, the J call TRBJ1-2; no clear D. V gave up 3 bases and J gave up 1 base, with 15 bases separating them. The length of the CDR3 is 16 residues. Germline V gene data show CDR1 as KGHSH and CDR2 as LQKENI. The CDR3 sequence is CASSPSRPPLNYGYTF. The CDR3 region has the DNA TGTGCCAGCTCACCGTCACGGCCGCCCCTTAACTATGGCTACACCTTC.

V usage is TRBV4-1 and J usage is TRBJ2-1; TRBD2 matches 14 bases. This CDR3 has 18 residues. Germline loops: CDR1 MGHRA, CDR2 YSYEKL. V shed 2 bases and J 8 bases; nucleotides not matched to a gene: 11. The CDR3 nucleotides read TGCGCCAGCAGCCAACATGGGACTAGCGGGGGAGTAGGGGATGAGCAGTTCTTC. This sequence encodes CASSQHGTSGGVGDEQFF.

There are many counts of this clonotype. The V and J genes are TRBV6-1 and TRBJ2-5; no clear D. The V and J ends lost 4 bases and 0 bases respectively, with 9 bases between them. Germline CDR1 and CDR2: MNHNS and SASEGT. The CDR3 totals 14 residues. The CDR3 sequence is CASSVSPYQETQYF. CDR3 in DNA: TGTGCCAGCAGTGTCAGCCCCTACCAAGAGACCCAGTACTTC.

This clonotype has ten or more counts. V gene TRBV5-1 combines with J gene TRBJ1-2; D remains ambiguous. V shed 1 base and J shed 4 bases, with 11 bases lying between them. This CDR3 is 14 amino acids long. Germline values: CDR1 SGHRS, CDR2 YFSETQ. CDR3 DNA: TGCGCCAGCAGCTTGTCGAGCTTTAGCTATGGCTACACCTTC. This gives the protein CASSLSSFSYGYTF.

About this clonotype: One end of the junction does not line up with germline, which may come from a read error. The V and J genes are TRBV5-1 and TRBJ1-1; D possibly corresponds to TRBD1 (6 bases). Germline values: CDR1 SGHRS, CDR2 YFSETQ. The CDR3 consists of 14 residues. CDR3 residues: CAAGNGGLTTEAFF. DNA for the CDR3: TGTGCCGCAGGGAATGGGGGGCTTACGACTGAAGCTTTCTTT.

This clonotype was counted ten times or more. This chain links TRBV5-1 with TRBJ2-7, with TRBD1 as a possible D gene (6 bases). The CDR3 loop spans 14 amino acids. The V and J ends lost 5 bases and 6 bases respectively, with 18 bases between them. Looked up from germline, CDR1 is SGHRS and CDR2 is YFSETQ. The CDR3 is CASRGQRSSGEQYF. CDR3 DNA sequence: TGCGCCAGCAGAGGACAGCGCTCCTCCGGCGAGCAGTACTTC.

This clonotype was counted only a few times. This chain connects TRBV18 to TRBJ2-1; 9 bases agree with TRBD1. J was trimmed by 9 bases and V by 8 bases; bases with no gene match: 11. This CDR3 has 14 amino acids. Germline V gene lookup returns CDR1 KGHSH and CDR2 LQKENI. CDR3 bases: TGTGCCAGCCGGTTAATGACAGGGGGAGGTGAGCAGTTCTTC. As protein: CASRLMTGGGEQFF. The whole variable domain, remainder taken from reference TRBV18 and TRBJ2-1, is NAGVMQNPRHLVRRRGQEARLRCSPMKGHSHVYWYRQLPEEGLKFMVYLQKENIIDESGMPKERFSAEFPKEGPSILRIQQVVRGDSAAYFCASRLMTGGGEQFFGPGTRLTVL.

This clonotype was seen once. The V call is TRBV20-1, the J call TRBJ2-6; 8 nucleotides match TRBD2. The V gene end was trimmed by 5 bases and the J gene end by 3 bases; junction bases not matched to a gene: 6. The CDR3 is made up of 15 amino acids. CDR1 and CDR2 from the germline V gene are DFQATT and SNEGSKA (reference sequence). The CDR3: CSAAGGLYGANVLTF. The CDR3, as DNA: TGCAGTGCTGCGGGAGGCCTTTATGGGGCCAACGTCCTGACTTTC.

This clonotype showed up many times. The V and J genes are TRBV18 and TRBJ2-7; a weak D match, TRBD1 (5 bases). With 3 bases removed from V and 6 bases from J, the gap between germline ends came to 18 bases. This CDR3 is 15 amino acids long. Germline V CDR1 and CDR2: KGHSH, LQKENI. DNA for the CDR3: TGTGCCAGCTCACCCGGTAGGGGCATGGTATCCGAGCAGTACTTC. Translating gives CASSPGRGMVSEQYF.

This clonotype showed up many times. J is TRBJ2-7 and V is TRBV30; TRBD1 might be the D (5 bases). This CDR3 is built from 14 residues. V gave up 4 bases and J gave up 4 bases, with 17 bases separating them. In germline, CDR1 is GTSNPN, CDR2 SVGIG (reference sequence). CDR3 coding DNA: TGTGCCTGGATTCCCGGGCAGGGATCGTACGAGCAGTACTTC. Its protein product is CAWIPGQGSYEQYF.

In its sample, this clonotype was seen a few times. The chain is built from TRBV7-9 and TRBJ2-1; D is possibly TRBD1 (6 bases). CDR1 and CDR2 (germline): SEHNR, FQNEAQ (reference sequence). Trimming shortened V by 5 bases and J by 6 bases, and 17 bases separated the two germline ends. The CDR3 spans 15 residues. CDR3 DNA: TGTGCCAGCAGCGCGACAGGTATCGTTGGCAATGAGCAGTTCTTC. The encoded protein is CASSATGIVGNEQFF.

V usage is TRBV18 and J usage is TRBJ2-3; possibly TRBD1 or TRBD2 for D (5 bases each). Germline V lookup: CDR1 KGHSH, CDR2 LQKENI. The V end was cut by 9 bases, the J end by 1 base, with 8 bases between. This CDR3 region has 12 residues. The CDR3, as DNA: TGTGCCAGTTTGGGGGGCACAGATACGCAGTATTTT. Its protein product is CASLGGTDTQYF. Looking up the rest from reference TRBV18 and TRBJ2-3 gives the full variable domain: NAGVMQNPRHLVRRRGQEARLRCSPMKGHSHVYWYRQLPEEGLKFMVYLQKENIIDESGMPKERFSAEFPKEGPSILRIQQVVRGDSAAYFCASLGGTDTQYFGPGTRLTVL.

There are many counts of this clonotype. CDR3 residues: CASSLELPNRAETQYF. The CDR3, as DNA: TGTGCCAGCAGCTTAGAATTGCCGAACCGAGCGGAGACCCAGTACTTC. V usage is TRBV7-8 and J usage is TRBJ2-5; D remains ambiguous. Trimming removed 1 base from V and 5 bases from J, with 17 bases in between. Germline V gene lookup returns CDR1 SGHVS and CDR2 FQNEAQ. The CDR3 has 16 residues.

This clonotype was seen many times. The genes are TRBV6-2 or TRBV6-3 and TRBJ2-5, with D possibly TRBD2 on 5 matching bases. The CDR3 consists of 16 residues. V was clipped by 2 bases and J by 5 bases, with 18 bases between them. Germline loops: CDR1 MNHEY, CDR2 SVGEGT. In DNA, the CDR3 is TGTGCCAGCAGTTACGGAGCGGACTGGGATGCGGAGACCCAGTACTTC. The encoded protein is CASSYGADWDAETQYF.

This clonotype was seen at least ten times. The chain links TRBV30 to TRBJ2-1; 11 nucleotides align to TRBD2. The germline gives CDR1 GTSNPN, CDR2 SVGIG (reference sequence). The CDR3 is 16 amino acids. J gave up 0 bases and V 4 bases, and 5 bases lay outside the gene matches. The CDR3 coding sequence is TGTGCCTGGACACCGGGACTAGCGGCCTCCTACAATGAGCAGTTCTTC. This codes for CAWTPGLAASYNEQFF.

The sample holds many counts of this clonotype. The junction does not match germline at one end; this may be a read error. The rearrangement links TRBV29-1 to TRBJ1-1; the D gene is possibly TRBD1 (6 bases). The CDR3 covers 12 residues. Germline assignment: CDR1 SQVTM and CDR2 ANQGSEA. CDR3 sequence (DNA): TGTGTCGCGGGGGGCTTGAACACTGAAGCTTTCTTT. Translating it yields CVAGGLNTEAFF.

This clonotype was recorded at least ten times. The chain joins TRBV30 to TRBJ2-7, with a weak D call TRBD2 (6 bases). Trimming took 0 bases from V and 5 from J, leaving 8 bases between them. The CDR3 is 12 amino acids. In germline, CDR1 is GTSNPN, CDR2 SVGIG (reference sequence). CDR3 nucleotide sequence: TGTGCCTGGAGTGTCGGACTACACGAGCAGTACTTC. Its protein is CAWSVGLHEQYF.

The chain recombines TRBV18 with TRBJ2-4; weak D call: TRBD1 (5 bases). Trimming cost V 1 base and J 2 bases, with 6 bases left between them. Looked up from germline, CDR1 is KGHSH and CDR2 is LQKENI. The CDR3 has 14 residues. The CDR3 spells CASSPQGTKNIQYF. The CDR3 DNA sequence: TGTGCCAGCTCACCACAGGGGACCAAAAACATTCAGTACTTC.

This clonotype showed up just a few times. The chain employs TRBV24-1 and TRBJ1-4; 8 bases align to TRBD1. This CDR3 contains 13 residues. Germline trimming cut 5 bases from V and 7 bases from J; bases unmatched to any gene: 2. Germline V gene data show CDR1 as KGHDR and CDR2 as SFDVKD. CDR3 sequence (DNA): TGTGCCACCAGTGGGACAGGGAGTGAAAAACTGTTTTTT. This encodes CATSGTGSEKLFF.

At least ten counts were recorded for this clonotype. V and J are TRBV28 and TRBJ2-7, with TRBD2 identical over 9 bases. After removal of 7 bases from V and 0 bases from J, the junction contained 4 bases not matched to a gene. In germline, CDR1 is MDHEN, CDR2 SYDVKM. This CDR3 contains 14 residues. The CDR3 reads CASTLAGLSYEQYF. In nucleotides, the CDR3 is TGTGCCAGCACCCTAGCGGGGCTCTCCTACGAGCAGTACTTC.

CDR3 region: CASSAGTSGLNEQFF. The CDR3 DNA reads as TGCGCCAGCAGCGCCGGGACTAGCGGCCTCAATGAGCAGTTCTTC. This sequence joins TRBV5-1 and TRBJ2-1; the match to TRBD2 covers 11 bases. The CDR3 loop spans 15 amino acids. The germline CDR1 and CDR2 sequences are SGHRS and YFSETQ. Losses at the gene ends were 4 bases for V and 6 bases for J; bases not matched to a gene: 6.

Ten or more counts support this clonotype. This chain uses TRBV20-1 with TRBJ2-5; TRBD1 or TRBD2 may be the D gene (5 bases each). The V gene lost 0 bases and the J gene lost 1 base, with 15 bases spanning the gap. This CDR3 spans 16 amino acids. The germline gives CDR1 DFQATT, CDR2 SNEGSKA (reference sequence). The CDR3 bases are TGCAGTGCTAGAGATGGGGGACGGACCCGCCAAGAGACCCAGTACTTC. It is translated as CSARDGGRTRQETQYF.

The gene calls are TRBV18 and TRBJ1-3; the D is unclear. This CDR3 contains 17 residues. Germline V lookup: CDR1 KGHSH, CDR2 LQKENI. The V gene lost 2 bases and the J gene lost 0 bases, with 14 bases spanning the gap. CDR3 sequence reads: CASSPIKGFTSGNTIYF. Written as DNA, the CDR3 is TGTGCCAGCTCACCAATAAAAGGCTTCACCTCTGGAAACACCATATATTTT.

At least ten counts were recorded for this clonotype. The gene calls are TRBV19 and TRBJ1-1; D is perhaps TRBD1 (5 bases). V dropped 7 bases and J dropped 4 bases, with 16 bases sitting between them. Germline CDR1 is LNHDA and CDR2 is SQIVND (reference sequence). The CDR3 loop spans 14 amino acids. In nucleotides, the CDR3 is TGTGCCAGTATCTCAGGGTTTCAAGTCACTGAAGCTTTCTTT. Protein product: CASISGFQVTEAFF.